This T cell receptor beta chain originates from a study of blood T cell repertoires in COVID-19. Overall study: Sources were T cells, B-cell-depleted T cells, or PBMCs; the material itself was cDNA or gDNA.

This table comes from immunoSEQ multiplex PCR, and its TCRdb copy is limited to in-frame clones, with some not included. The profile shows roughly 79,000 clones, about 91% of them singletons. This CDR3 region has 16 residues. The chain links TRBV21-1 to TRBJ1-5; the DNA was not used to check the table's D call, TRBD1. TRBV21-1 is annotated as a pseudogene. Sequencing was performed on peripheral blood. The receptor's source is a woman between 50 and 59 years old with acute or convalescent COVID-19. CDR3 nucleotides: TGTGCCAGCAGCACATGCAGGGGGCGAGGCAATCAGCCCCAGCATTTT. Its translation: CASSTCRGRGNQPQHF.